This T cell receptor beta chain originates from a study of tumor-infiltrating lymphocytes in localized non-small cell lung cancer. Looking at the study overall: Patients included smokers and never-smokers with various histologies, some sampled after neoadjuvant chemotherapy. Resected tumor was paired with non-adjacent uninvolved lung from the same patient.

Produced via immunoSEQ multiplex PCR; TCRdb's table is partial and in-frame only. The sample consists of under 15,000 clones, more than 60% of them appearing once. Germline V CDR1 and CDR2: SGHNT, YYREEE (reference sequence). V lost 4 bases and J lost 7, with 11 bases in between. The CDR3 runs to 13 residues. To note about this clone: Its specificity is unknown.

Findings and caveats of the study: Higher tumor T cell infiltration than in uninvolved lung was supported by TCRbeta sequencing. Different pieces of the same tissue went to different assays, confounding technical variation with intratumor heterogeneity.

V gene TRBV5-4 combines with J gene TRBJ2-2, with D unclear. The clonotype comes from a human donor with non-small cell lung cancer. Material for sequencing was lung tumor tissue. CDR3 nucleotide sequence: TGTGCCAGCAGCCCAGGCTTCATCGGGGAGCTGTTTTTT. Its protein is CASSPGFIGELFF.